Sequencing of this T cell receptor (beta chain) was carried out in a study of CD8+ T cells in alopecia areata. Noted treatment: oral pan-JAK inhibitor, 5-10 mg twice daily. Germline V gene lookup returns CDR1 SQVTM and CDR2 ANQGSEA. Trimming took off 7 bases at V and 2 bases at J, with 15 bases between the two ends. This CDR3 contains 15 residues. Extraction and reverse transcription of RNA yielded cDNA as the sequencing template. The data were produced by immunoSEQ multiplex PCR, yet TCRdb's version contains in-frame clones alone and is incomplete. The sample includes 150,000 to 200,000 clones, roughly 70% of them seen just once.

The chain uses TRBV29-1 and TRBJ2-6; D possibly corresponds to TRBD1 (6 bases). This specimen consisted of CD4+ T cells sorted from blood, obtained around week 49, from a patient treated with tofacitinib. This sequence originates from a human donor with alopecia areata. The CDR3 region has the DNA TGCAGCGCCGGGGACATCATTGCTGGGGCCAACGTCCTGACTTTC. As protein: CSAGDIIAGANVLTF.